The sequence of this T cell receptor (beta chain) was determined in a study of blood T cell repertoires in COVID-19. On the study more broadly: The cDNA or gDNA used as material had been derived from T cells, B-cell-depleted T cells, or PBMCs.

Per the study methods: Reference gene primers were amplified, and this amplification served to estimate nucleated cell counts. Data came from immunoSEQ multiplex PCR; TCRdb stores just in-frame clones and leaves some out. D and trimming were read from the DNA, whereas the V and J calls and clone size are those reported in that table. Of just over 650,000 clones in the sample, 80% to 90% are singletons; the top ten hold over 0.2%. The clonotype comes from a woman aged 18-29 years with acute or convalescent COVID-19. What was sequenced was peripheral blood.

The CDR3 DNA follows: TGTGCCAGCAGCTGGACAGGGGACGGACAGCCCCAGCATTTT. Translation: CASSWTGDGQPQHF. The rearrangement joins TRBV5-5 to TRBJ1-5; 9 positions match TRBD1. CDR1 is SGHKS and CDR2 is YYEKEE in the germline V gene (reference sequence). Trimming took 3 bases from V and 7 from J; bases not matched to a gene: 5. The CDR3 is made up of 14 amino acids.